This T cell receptor (beta chain) is from a study of blood T cell repertoires in COVID-19. The wider study: COVID-19 samples, acute and convalescent, were from the United States, Italy and Spain. PBMCs, B-cell-depleted T cells, or T cells provided the cDNA or gDNA that made up the material.

CDR1 MNHNY and CDR2 SVGAGI come from the germline V gene (reference sequence). The CDR3 has 15 amino acids. Trimming took 8 bases from V and 2 from J, leaving 17 bases between them. Original data processing: Scientists estimated how many nucleated cells there were by amplifying reference gene primers. The data were produced by immunoSEQ multiplex PCR, yet TCRdb's version contains in-frame clones alone and is incomplete. The V and J calls and clone size are taken from that table; D and trimming were inferred from the DNA. The sample lists some 44,000 clones, over 75% occurring once. Sequences were obtained from peripheral blood. The chain links TRBV6-6 to TRBJ2-3; D possibly corresponds to TRBD2 (7 bases). This sequence was found in a woman in her fifties or sixties with acute or convalescent COVID-19. The CDR3 DNA sequence: TGTGCCAGCGTTAAGGCGGGGGCCATCACAGATACGCAGTATTTT. Translating it yields CASVKAGAITDTQYF.